This T cell receptor beta chain originates from a study of identical twins. Overall study results and limits: Out-of-frame alpha sequences shared by twins were enriched for low generation probability. Models, which agreed with sharing between unrelated individuals, nonetheless underestimated the out-of-frame TCR alpha sharing seen in monozygotic twins.

Using its own MiXCR run on the 5' RACE reads, TCRdb lists one record per CDR3 protein. The table has roughly 200,000 distinct CDR3 sequences, under 10% seen once. The CDR3 sequence is 13 residues long. V dropped 1 base and J dropped 5 bases, with 12 bases sitting between them. CDR1 is SQVTM, CDR2 ANQGSEA, per germline. This clonotype was counted only a few times. The antigen remains unidentified. This sample was shared with a second study, whose subject was yellow fever vaccine responses in identical twins.

Sequencing input: memory (CD45RO+) T cells sorted from blood. The J gene is TRBJ2-7, the V gene TRBV29-1; TRBD1 is a possible D gene (6 bases). The sequence was obtained from a woman younger than 30 in good health. The CDR3: CSVEGQGLHEQYF. In nucleotides, the CDR3 is TGCAGCGTTGAAGGGCAGGGGCTTCACGAGCAGTACTTC.